This T cell receptor beta chain emerged from a study of radiotherapy plus CTLA-4 blockade in lung cancer. Background on the study: There were objective responses in roughly a sixth of patients, and about 31% had disease control.

The V segment lost 1 base and the J segment 2 bases; nucleotides outside the gene matches: 2. This CDR3 is built from 15 residues. Germline V CDR1 and CDR2: SGHTA, FQGTGA. This clone was recorded a few times. What it recognizes is unknown. The assay was immunoSEQ multiplex PCR, and TCRdb's table has in-frame clones only and misses some. The table has 50,000 to 85,000 clones, around 86% seen once; the top ten hold around 4%. Alongside CTLA-4 blockade with ipilimumab, patients with chemo-refractory metastatic non-small-cell lung cancer received focal radiation. Study results and caveats: Some TCR clones had been derived from tumors. These clones expanded in peripheral blood after radiotherapy plus ipilimumab. Together with interferon-beta, which increased in serum after radiation, early dynamic changes in blood T cell clones were reportedly the best predictors of response.

Sequencing used peripheral blood, obtained from a patient treated with radiotherapy plus ipilimumab. The receptor comes from a human donor with non-small cell lung cancer who had a partial response to radiotherapy plus ipilimumab. The chain is built from TRBV7-3 and TRBJ2-7; TRBD1 aligns across 10 bases. CDR3 sequence reads: CASSLMGTGAYEQYF. CDR3 DNA: TGTGCCAGCAGCTTAATGGGGACAGGGGCCTACGAGCAGTACTTC.